The 2 T cell receptor beta chains below all came from one sample that was sequenced in a study of post-analysis software for immune sequencing data. Findings and caveats of the study: Among four to six TRBV segments more frequent in patients than controls were TRBV5-6, TRBV5-1 and TRBV20-1.

Their specific antigens are unknown. Every TCR beta cDNA library bore unique molecular identifiers. TCRdb ran MiXCR on the PCR reads and lists one entry per CDR3 protein. The table includes 170,000 or so distinct CDR3 sequences, around 30% detected once. Specimen: blood. The source of these receptors is a girl aged 5-17 years with multiple sclerosis.

A few counts support this clonotype. J is TRBJ2-1 and V is TRBV19; 8 positions match TRBD1. CDR1 is LNHDA, CDR2 SQIVND, per germline (reference sequence). This CDR3 has 14 residues. The junction had 10 bases not matched to a gene; V was cut back by 10 bases and J by 5 bases. CDR3 loop: CATRIQGANNEQFF. CDR3 sequence (DNA): TGTGCCACCCGGATCCAGGGGGCGAACAATGAGCAGTTCTTC.

J is TRBJ1-2 and V is TRBV29-1; D is possibly TRBD1 (6 bases). The CDR3 is made up of 11 amino acids. Trimming cost V 6 bases and J 7 bases, with 12 bases left between them. CDR1 SQVTM and CDR2 ANQGSEA come from the germline V gene. CDR3 loop: CSVPQGGGYTF. CDR3 DNA: TGCAGCGTCCCACAGGGCGGTGGCTACACCTTC.